What follows are 17 T cell receptor beta chains derived from one specimen sequenced in a study of T cells after yellow fever vaccination. TCRdb passed the 5' RACE reads through MiXCR, listing each CDR3 protein once. In the table there are 55,000 to 70,000 distinct CDR3 sequences, approximately 6.1% of which are singletons. The starting material was CD8+ T cells sorted from PBMCs, obtained roughly seven weeks after the first yellow fever vaccination. These receptors originate from a man between 18 and 29 years old who received the YFV17D yellow fever vaccine.

This clonotype has ten or more counts. The gene calls are TRBV6-5 and TRBJ2-2; no reliable D call. The germline V gene encodes CDR1 MNHEY and CDR2 SVGAGI. The length of the CDR3 is 14 residues. Trimming removed 2 bases at V and 4 bases at J, with 8 bases between. CDR3 sequence: CASSYVMGTGELFF. The CDR3, as DNA: TGTGCCAGCAGTTACGTCATGGGCACCGGGGAGCTGTTTTTT.

This clonotype was seen repeatedly, ten times or more. The J gene is TRBJ2-6, the V gene TRBV5-1; tentative D call: TRBD1 (5 bases). There are 16 residues in the CDR3. Germline CDR1 reads SGHRS; CDR2 reads YFSETQ. Trimming cost V 0 bases and J 0 bases, with 7 bases left between them. CDR3 residues: CASSLEGASGANVLTF. The CDR3 coding sequence is TGCGCCAGCAGCTTGGAAGGGGCCTCTGGGGCCAACGTCCTGACTTTC.

Notes on this clonotype: This sequence may be a read error, since a much larger clone differs from it by one base. The chain links TRBV27 to TRBJ1-1; perhaps TRBD1 as D (5 bases). Between the trimmed V and J ends, which lost 2 bases and 4 bases, there was a span of 11 bases. This CDR3 has 14 residues. Looked up from germline, CDR1 is MNHEY and CDR2 is SMNVEV (reference sequence). The CDR3: CASSLGAMTTEAFF. CDR3 nucleotides: TGTGCCAGCAGTTTAGGGGCCATGACCACTGAAGCTTTCTTT.

The sample holds a few counts of this clonotype. The V gene is TRBV9, the J gene TRBJ1-2; no definite D call. Germline-derived CDR1 and CDR2 are SGDLS and YYNGEE. V lost 3 bases and J 2 bases, leaving 14 bases between the germline ends. The CDR3 is 15 residues long. This chain's CDR3 is CASSAPGITNYGYTF. The CDR3, as DNA: TGTGCCAGCAGCGCCCCCGGGATCACAAACTATGGCTACACCTTC.

This clonotype was counted ten times or more. The chain is built from TRBV4-3 and TRBJ1-2; D not resolved. The V gene's germline CDR1 is LGHNA and CDR2 YSLEER. The CDR3 is 17 amino acids. Trimming took 0 bases from V and 4 from J, leaving 18 bases between them. In DNA, the CDR3 is TGCGCCAGCAGCCAAGATTTGGCGGAACCTGTGGGCTATGGCTACACCTTC. Amino acids: CASSQDLAEPVGYGYTF.

This clonotype appeared many times. V gene TRBV24-1 combines with J gene TRBJ1-2; D is perhaps TRBD1 (5 bases). V lost 4 bases, J lost 3 bases, and 11 bases lay in between. CDR1 is KGHDR and CDR2 is SFDVKD in the germline V gene. The CDR3 loop spans 14 amino acids. The CDR3 sequence: CATSERDRYYGYTF. In nucleotides, the CDR3 is TGTGCCACCAGTGAGCGGGACCGATACTATGGCTACACCTTC.

This clonotype was found a few times. J is TRBJ2-7 and V is TRBV7-9; TRBD1 aligns across 8 bases. The CDR3 is 14 residues long. After removal of 5 bases from V and 2 bases from J, the junction contained 5 bases not matched to a gene. The V gene's germline CDR1 is SEHNR and CDR2 FQNEAQ (reference sequence). CDR3 sequence reads: CASSAEGQAYEQYV. Here the CDR3 DNA reads TGTGCCAGCAGCGCCGAGGGACAGGCCTACGAGCAGTACGTC.

This clonotype was picked up many times. The chain carries TRBV12-3 or TRBV12-4 and TRBJ2-3, with unresolved D. The CDR3 loop spans 15 amino acids. V was clipped by 6 bases and J by 3 bases, with 16 bases between them. The CDR3 region has the DNA TGTGCCAGCAGGGCACCGGCCTTACTGACAGATACGCAGTATTTT. Translating gives CASRAPALLTDTQYF.

A few counts support this clonotype. This chain links TRBV27 with TRBJ1-5, with TRBD1 identical over 9 bases. V was pared by 1 base and J by 6 bases, with 7 bases of the junction left unmatched. The CDR3 covers 16 residues. Germline-derived CDR1 and CDR2 are MNHEY and SMNVEV (reference sequence). The CDR3 DNA sequence: TGTGCCAGCAGTTTATTAGGGACAGGGAAGACTCAGCCCCAGCATTTT. Its translation is CASSLLGTGKTQPQHF.

At least ten counts were recorded for this clonotype. V usage is TRBV7-8 and J usage is TRBJ1-6; possible D gene TRBD1, 5 bases. The V end lost 5 bases, the J end lost 6 bases, and 14 bases lay between the germline ends. Germline V gene sequence: CDR1 SGHVS, CDR2 FQNEAQ. CDR3 size: 15 residues. In nucleotides, the CDR3 is TGTGCCAGCAGCACCGGGACGGAGGTTAATTCACCCCTCCACTTT. The encoded protein is CASSTGTEVNSPLHF.

This chain uses TRBV11-2 with TRBJ1-1; no clear D. Germline-derived CDR1 and CDR2 are SGHAT and FQNNGV. V was shortened by 2 bases and J by 3 bases, with 19 bases between the two germline ends. The CDR3 sequence is 17 residues long. CDR3 amino acids: CASSLHPFPGVDTEAFF. The DNA for the CDR3 is TGTGCCAGCAGCTTACATCCCTTCCCGGGCGTCGACACTGAAGCTTTCTTT. The variable domain in full, completed from reference TRBV11-2 and TRBJ1-1, reads EAGVAQSPRYKIIEKRQSVAFWCNPISGHATLYWYQQILGQGPKLLIQFQNNGVVDDSQLPKDRFSAERLKGVDSTLKIQPAKLEDSAVYLCASSLHPFPGVDTEAFFGQGTRLTVV.

There are many counts of this clonotype. This chain links TRBV6-1 with TRBJ1-1, with a tentative D call TRBD1 (6 bases). The germline V and J ends were trimmed by 6 bases and 2 bases, with 13 bases remaining between them. The CDR3 covers 14 residues. Germline assignment: CDR1 MNHNS and CDR2 SASEGT. The CDR3 DNA follows: TGTGCCAGCAGGCAGGGGTCTACTAACACTGAAGCTTTCTTT. This gives the protein CASRQGSTNTEAFF.

In this sample, this clonotype turned up many times. J is TRBJ2-3 and V is TRBV7-3; D is uncertain. Per the germline V gene, CDR1 is SGHTA and CDR2 is FQGTGA. V lost 4 bases and J 4 bases, leaving 15 bases between the germline ends. The CDR3 has 15 amino acids. The CDR3 nucleotides are TGTGCCAGCAGCTCCCAGACCGTTGTGGCAGATACGCAGTATTTT. Encoded protein: CASSSQTVVADTQYF.

Many counts were recorded for this clonotype. This chain connects TRBV15 to TRBJ1-1, with D unresolved. This CDR3 region has 15 residues. Germline V lookup: CDR1 LNHNV, CDR2 YYDKDF (reference sequence). The V end lost 0 bases, the J end lost 6 bases, and 14 bases lay between the germline ends. CDR3 DNA: TGTGCCACCAGCAGAGACCCTGGGGAGTTCTCTGAAGCTTTCTTT. Translating it yields CATSRDPGEFSEAFF.

The V gene is TRBV5-1, the J gene TRBJ2-1, with D tentatively TRBD2 (5 bases). V dropped 2 bases and J dropped 8 bases, with 23 bases sitting between them. The CDR3 consists of 17 residues. CDR1 and CDR2 from the germline V gene are SGHRS and YFSETQ. CDR3 sequence (DNA): TGCGCCAGCAGCTTTCAACATTACCGGGAAACGAATGATGAGCAGTTCTTC. Translation gives CASSFQHYRETNDEQFF.

This clonotype has a handful of counts. This rearrangement joins TRBV7-9 to TRBJ2-4; D possibly uses TRBD1 or TRBD2 (5 bases each). The ends were cut back, 5 bases at V and 7 bases at J, with 21 bases in the middle. From germline, CDR1 is SEHNR and CDR2 FQNEAQ (reference sequence). This CDR3 has 16 residues. The CDR3 loop is CASSPKSGPQLNIQYF. In DNA, the CDR3 is TGTGCCAGCAGCCCAAAGTCGGGGCCGCAGCTGAACATTCAGTACTTC.

Ten or more counts support this clonotype. The J gene is TRBJ2-5, the V gene TRBV11-2; no firm D call. From germline, CDR1 is SGHAT and CDR2 FQNNGV. The germline V and J ends were trimmed by 5 bases and 7 bases, with 8 bases remaining between them. CDR3 size: 11 residues. The CDR3 DNA reads as TGTGCCAGCAGCCCCGGCGGGACCCAGTACTTC. This codes for CASSPGGTQYF.